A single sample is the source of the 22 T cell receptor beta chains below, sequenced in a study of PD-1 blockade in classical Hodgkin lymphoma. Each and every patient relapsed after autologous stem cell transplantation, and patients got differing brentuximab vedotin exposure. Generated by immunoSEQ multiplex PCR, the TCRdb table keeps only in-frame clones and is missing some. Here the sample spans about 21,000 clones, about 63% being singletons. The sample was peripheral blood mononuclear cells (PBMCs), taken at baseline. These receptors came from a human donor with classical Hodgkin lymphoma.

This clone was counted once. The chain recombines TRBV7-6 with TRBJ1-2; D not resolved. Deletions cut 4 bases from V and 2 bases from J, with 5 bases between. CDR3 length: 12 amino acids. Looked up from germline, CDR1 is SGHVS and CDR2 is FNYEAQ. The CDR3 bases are TGTGCCAGCAGCTCCCCGAACTATGGCTACACCTTC. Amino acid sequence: CASSSPNYGYTF.

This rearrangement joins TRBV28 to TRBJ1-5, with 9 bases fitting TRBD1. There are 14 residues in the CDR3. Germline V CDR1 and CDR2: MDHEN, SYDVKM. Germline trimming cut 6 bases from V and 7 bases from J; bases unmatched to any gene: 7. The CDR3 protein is CASRPGQGRQPQHF. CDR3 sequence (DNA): TGTGCCAGCAGGCCGGGACAGGGAAGGCAGCCCCAGCATTTT.

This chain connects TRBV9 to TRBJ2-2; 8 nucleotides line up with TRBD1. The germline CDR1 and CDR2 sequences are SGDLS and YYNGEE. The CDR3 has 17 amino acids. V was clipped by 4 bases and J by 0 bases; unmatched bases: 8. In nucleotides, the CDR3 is TGTGCCAGCAGCTCTACAGGGGGAAGACCGAACACCGGGGAGCTGTTTTTT. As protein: CASSSTGGRPNTGELFF.

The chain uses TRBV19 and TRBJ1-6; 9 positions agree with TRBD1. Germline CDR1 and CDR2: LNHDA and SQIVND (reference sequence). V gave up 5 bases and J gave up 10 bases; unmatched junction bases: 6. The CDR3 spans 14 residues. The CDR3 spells CASSYRGRMSPLHF. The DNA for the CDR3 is TGTGCCAGTAGTTACAGGGGGCGTATGTCACCCCTCCACTTT.

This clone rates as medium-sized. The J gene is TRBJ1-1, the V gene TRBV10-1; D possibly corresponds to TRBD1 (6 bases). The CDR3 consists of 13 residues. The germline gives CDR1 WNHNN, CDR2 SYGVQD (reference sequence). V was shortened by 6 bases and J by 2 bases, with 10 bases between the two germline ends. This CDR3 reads CASRSGANTEAFF. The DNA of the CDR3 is TGCGCCAGCAGGTCGGGGGCAAACACTGAAGCTTTCTTT.

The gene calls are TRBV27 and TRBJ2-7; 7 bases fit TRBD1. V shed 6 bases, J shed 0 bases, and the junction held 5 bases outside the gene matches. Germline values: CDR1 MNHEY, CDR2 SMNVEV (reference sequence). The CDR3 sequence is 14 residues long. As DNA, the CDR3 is TGTGCCAGCAGAACAGGGGCGGGCTCCTACGAGCAGTACTTC. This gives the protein CASRTGAGSYEQYF.

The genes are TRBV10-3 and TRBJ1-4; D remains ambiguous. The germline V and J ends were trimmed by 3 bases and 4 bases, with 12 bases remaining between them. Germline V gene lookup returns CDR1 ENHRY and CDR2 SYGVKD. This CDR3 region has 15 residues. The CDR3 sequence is CAISEFEAYNEKLFF. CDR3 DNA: TGTGCCATCAGTGAATTTGAGGCTTATAATGAAAAACTGTTTTTT.

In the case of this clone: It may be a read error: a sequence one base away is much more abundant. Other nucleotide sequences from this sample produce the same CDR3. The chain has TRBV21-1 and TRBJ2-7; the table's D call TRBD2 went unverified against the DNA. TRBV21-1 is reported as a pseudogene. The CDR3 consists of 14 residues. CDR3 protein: CASAGGGRSYEQYF. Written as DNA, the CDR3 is TGTGCCAGCGCCGGGGGGGGGCGGTCCTACGAGCAGTACTTC.

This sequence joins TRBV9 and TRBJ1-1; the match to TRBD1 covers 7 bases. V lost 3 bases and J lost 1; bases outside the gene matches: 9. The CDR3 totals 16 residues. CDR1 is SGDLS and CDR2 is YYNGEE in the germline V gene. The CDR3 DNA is TGTGCCAGCAGCGGAGCTGGGACAGCCTCGAACACTGAAGCTTTCTTT. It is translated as CASSGAGTASNTEAFF.

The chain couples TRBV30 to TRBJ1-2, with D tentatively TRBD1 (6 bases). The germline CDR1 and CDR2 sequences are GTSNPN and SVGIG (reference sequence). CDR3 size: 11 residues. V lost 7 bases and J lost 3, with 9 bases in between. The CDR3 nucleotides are TGTGCCTCACAGGGAGACTATGGCTACACCTTC. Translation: CASQGDYGYTF.

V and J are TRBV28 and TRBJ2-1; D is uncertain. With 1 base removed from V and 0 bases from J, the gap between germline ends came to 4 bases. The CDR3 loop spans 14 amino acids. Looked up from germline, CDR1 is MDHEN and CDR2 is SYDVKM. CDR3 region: CASSLYSSYNEQFF. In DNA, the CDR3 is TGTGCCAGCAGTTTATATAGCTCCTACAATGAGCAGTTCTTC.

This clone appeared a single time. The DNA for the CDR3 is TGTGCCAGTATGCCCCGGGACAGGCGAGGGGAGCTGTTTTTT. Residues: CASMPRDRRGELFF. The J gene is TRBJ2-2, the V gene TRBV19; 8 nucleotides align to TRBD1. This CDR3 region has 14 residues. Germline-derived CDR1 and CDR2 are LNHDA and SQIVND (reference sequence). V was pared by 7 bases and J by 8 bases, with 9 bases of the junction left unmatched.

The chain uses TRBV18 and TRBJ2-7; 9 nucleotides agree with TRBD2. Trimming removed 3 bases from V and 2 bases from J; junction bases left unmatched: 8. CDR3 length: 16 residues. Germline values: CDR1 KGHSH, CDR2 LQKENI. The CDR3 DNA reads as TGTGCCAGCTCACCCAGCGGGGGGAGTAGGACCTACGAGCAGTACTTC. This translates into CASSPSGGSRTYEQYF.

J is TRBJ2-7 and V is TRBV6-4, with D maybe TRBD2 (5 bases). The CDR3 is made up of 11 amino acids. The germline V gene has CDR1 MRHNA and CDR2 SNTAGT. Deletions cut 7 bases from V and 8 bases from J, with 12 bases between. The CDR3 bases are TGTGCCAGCACCCGGGCGGGCCAGCAGTACTTC. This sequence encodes CASTRAGQQYF.

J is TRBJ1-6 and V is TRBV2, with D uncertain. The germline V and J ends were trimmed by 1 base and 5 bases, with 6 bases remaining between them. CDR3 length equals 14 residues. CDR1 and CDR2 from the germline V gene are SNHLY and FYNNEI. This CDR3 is CASSEGINNSPLHF. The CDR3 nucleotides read TGTGCCAGCAGTGAAGGGATAAATAATTCACCCCTCCACTTT.

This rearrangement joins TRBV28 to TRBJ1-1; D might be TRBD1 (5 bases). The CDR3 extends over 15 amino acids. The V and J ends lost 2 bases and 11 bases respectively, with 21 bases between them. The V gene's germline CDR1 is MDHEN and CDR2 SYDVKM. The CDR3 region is CASSLVGGLGARAFF. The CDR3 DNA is TGTGCCAGCAGTTTAGTAGGTGGATTAGGGGCCCGGGCTTTCTTT.

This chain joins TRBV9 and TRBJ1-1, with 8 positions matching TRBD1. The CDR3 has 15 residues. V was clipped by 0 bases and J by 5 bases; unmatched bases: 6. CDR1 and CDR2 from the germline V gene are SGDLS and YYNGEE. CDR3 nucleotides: TGTGCCAGCAGCGTAGAGGGGACAGGCCCTACTGAAGCTTTCTTT. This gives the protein CASSVEGTGPTEAFF.

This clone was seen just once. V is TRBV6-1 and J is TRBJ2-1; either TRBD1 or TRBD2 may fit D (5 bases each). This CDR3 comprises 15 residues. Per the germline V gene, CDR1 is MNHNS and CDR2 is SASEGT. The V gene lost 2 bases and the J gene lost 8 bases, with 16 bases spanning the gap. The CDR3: CASSERGRRHHEQFF. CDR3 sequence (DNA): TGTGCCAGCAGTGAAAGGGGACGCAGGCATCATGAGCAGTTCTTC.

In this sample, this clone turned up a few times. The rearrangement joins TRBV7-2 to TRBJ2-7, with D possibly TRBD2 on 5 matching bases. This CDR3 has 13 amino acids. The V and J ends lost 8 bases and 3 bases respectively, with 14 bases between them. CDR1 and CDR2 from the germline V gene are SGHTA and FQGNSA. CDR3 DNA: TGTGCCAGCGGACTTGGGGTCCTCTACGAGCAGTACTTC. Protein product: CASGLGVLYEQYF. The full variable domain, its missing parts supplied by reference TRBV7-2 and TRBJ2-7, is GAGVSQSPSNKVTEKGKDVELRCDPISGHTALYWYRQSLGQGLEFLIYFQGNSAPDKSGLPSDRFSAERTGGSVSTLTIQRTQQEDSAVYLCASGLGVLYEQYFGPGTRLTVT.

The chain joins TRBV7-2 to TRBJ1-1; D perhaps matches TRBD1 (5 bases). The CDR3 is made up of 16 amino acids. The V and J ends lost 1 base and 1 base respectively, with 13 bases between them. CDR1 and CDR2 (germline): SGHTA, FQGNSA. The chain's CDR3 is CASSLEGAGRNTEAFF. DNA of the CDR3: TGTGCCAGCAGCTTAGAAGGGGCAGGGAGGAACACTGAAGCTTTCTTT.

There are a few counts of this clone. CDR3 residues: CATDSDGNTEAFF. DNA for the CDR3: TGTGCCACCGACTCGGACGGGAACACTGAAGCTTTCTTT. The chain uses TRBV19 and TRBJ1-1; no definite D call. V was cut by 10 bases and J by 1 base, with 13 bases left in between. Germline CDR1 is LNHDA and CDR2 is SQIVND (reference sequence). This CDR3 comprises 13 residues. Together with reference TRBV19 and TRBJ1-1, the CDR3 gives the full variable domain: DGGITQSPKYLFRKEGQNVTLSCEQNLNHDAMYWYRQDPGQGLRLIYYSQIVNDFQKGDIAEGYSVSREKKESFPLTVTSAQKNPTAFYLCATDSDGNTEAFFGQGTRLTVV.

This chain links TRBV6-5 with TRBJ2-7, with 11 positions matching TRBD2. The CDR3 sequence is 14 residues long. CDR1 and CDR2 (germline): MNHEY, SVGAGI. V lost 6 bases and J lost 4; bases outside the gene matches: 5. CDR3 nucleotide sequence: TGTGCCAGCAGCCCAACTAGCGGGGGTTACGAGCAGTACTTC. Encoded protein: CASSPTSGGYEQYF.